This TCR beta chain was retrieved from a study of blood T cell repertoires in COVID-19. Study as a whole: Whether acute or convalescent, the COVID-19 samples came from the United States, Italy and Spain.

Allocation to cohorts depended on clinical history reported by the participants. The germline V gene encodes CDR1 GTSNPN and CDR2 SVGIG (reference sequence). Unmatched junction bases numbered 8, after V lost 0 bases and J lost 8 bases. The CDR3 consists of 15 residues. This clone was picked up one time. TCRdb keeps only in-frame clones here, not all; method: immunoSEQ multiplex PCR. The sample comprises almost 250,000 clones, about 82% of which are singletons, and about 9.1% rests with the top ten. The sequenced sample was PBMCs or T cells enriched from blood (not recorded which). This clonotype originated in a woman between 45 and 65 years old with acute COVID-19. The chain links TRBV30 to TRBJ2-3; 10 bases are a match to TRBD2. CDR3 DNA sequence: TGTGCCTGGAGTGTATTAGCGGGGGGTTTTGCTACGCAGTATTTT. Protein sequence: CAWSVLAGGFATQYF.